The rows below give T cell receptor beta chains drawn from one sample of a study of blood T cell repertoires in COVID-19. Profiling relied on immunoSEQ multiplex PCR, and the TCRdb table lists in-frame clones only, not all of them. Of 400,000 or so clones in the sample, more than 85% were seen once. Sequencing was carried out using peripheral blood. These TCRs come from a human donor in a cohort sampled during active COVID-19. The CDR3 runs from the conserved cysteine through the conserved F or W.

TRBJ2-5	TRBV30	CAWASGGPLETQYF
TRBJ2-7	TRBV11-2	CASMASGYEQYF
TRBJ2-7	TRBV25-1	CASGGLAGSYEQYF
TRBJ2-1	TRBV7-2	CASSFLARDEQFF
TRBJ1-6	TRBV7-8	CASSTHQFVAGGLLSPLHF
TRBJ2-3	TRBV30	CAWILAAGGTQYF
TRBJ2-3	TRBV24-1	CATSDPGQGGRLSTDTQYF
TRBJ2-7	TRBV5-3	CARSSQGLAVVGTYEQYF
TRBJ2-3	TRBV5-1	CASSLDYRTDTQYF
TRBJ1-1	TRBV9	CASSPHRGLATEAFF
TRBJ1-4	TRBV6-1	CASSVNSRGVNEKLFF
TRBJ1-1	TRBV5-1	CASSAYRDRDTEAFF
TRBJ2-2	TRBV5-1	CASSPKSGANTGELFF
TRBJ2-3	TRBV19	CASKGAGKGDTQYF
TRBJ1-5	TRBV18	CASSRRPSGGGNQPQHF
TRBJ1-1	TRBV29-1	CSVLQGNKNTEAFF
TRBJ1-4	TRBV6-6	CASSPDRVGKLFF
TRBJ1-5	TRBV19	CASSESGQRKNQPQHF
TRBJ1-2	TRBV29-1	CSVVEGGYTF
TRBJ2-4	TRBV19	CASSASGTGQIQYF
TRBJ2-7	TRBV19	CATSGQHDLSYEQYF
TRBJ2-3	TRBV28	CASVNRDSRTDTQYF
TRBJ2-1	TRBV11-3	CASSQFSGRGSYNEQFF
TRBJ1-2	TRBV12-3/TRBV12-4	CASIGTGNYGYTF
TRBJ1-2	TRBV6-6	CASSYSATGRYGYTF
TRBJ1-5	TRBV27	CASSSSSNQPQHF
TRBJ2-5	TRBV2	CASSEPTSGHHDYTETQYF
TRBJ2-5	TRBV2	CASSEEAGEGETQYF
TRBJ1-5	TRBV6-1	CASSYGRVNQPQHF
TRBJ2-2	TRBV15	CATSRETAANTGELFF
TRBJ1-1	TRBV2	CASRQGKNTEAFF
TRBJ2-7	TRBV3-1/TRBV3-2	CASSQDRDSEQYF
TRBJ2-2	TRBV4-1	CASSQGRALVAANTGELFF
TRBJ2-1	TRBV5-1	CASSLGLTYNEQFF
TRBJ1-4	TRBV10-1	CASCPTGGLSNEKLFF
TRBJ1-2	TRBV7-2	CASSLTGPFGYTF
TRBJ2-7	TRBV27	CASSRERENYEQYF
TRBJ1-6	TRBV10-3	CAISALGGTGGSPLHF
TRBJ1-2	TRBV2	CASRLNTGLFYGYTF
TRBJ2-5	TRBV24-1	CATSAGGTETQYF
TRBJ2-1	TRBV24-1	CATSERTASSYNEQFF
TRBJ2-7	TRBV19	CASRPSGGGSYEQYF
TRBJ1-3	TRBV5-1	CASSLDQGASSGNTIYF
TRBJ2-3	TRBV19	CASSMLAHTDTQYF
TRBJ2-2	TRBV5-1	CASSLIPGGDTGELFF
TRBJ1-2	TRBV29-1	CSATLTEVYGYTF
TRBJ1-2	TRBV5-1	CASSQGQDRGYTF
TRBJ2-7	TRBV5-3	CARSLASSGSQYF
TRBJ2-7	TRBV15	CATSRDLTSLYEQYF
TRBJ2-7	TRBV5-1	CASSLQGSYEQYF
TRBJ2-1	TRBV3-1/TRBV3-2	CASSQAWDRGLWEQFF
TRBJ1-2	TRBV5-1	CASSFSSQGDGYTF
TRBJ2-6	TRBV25-1	CASSGPTGTGANVLTF
TRBJ1-5	TRBV28	CASSLGTAYSNQPQHF
TRBJ1-2	TRBV4-1	CASSQNGINKYGYTF